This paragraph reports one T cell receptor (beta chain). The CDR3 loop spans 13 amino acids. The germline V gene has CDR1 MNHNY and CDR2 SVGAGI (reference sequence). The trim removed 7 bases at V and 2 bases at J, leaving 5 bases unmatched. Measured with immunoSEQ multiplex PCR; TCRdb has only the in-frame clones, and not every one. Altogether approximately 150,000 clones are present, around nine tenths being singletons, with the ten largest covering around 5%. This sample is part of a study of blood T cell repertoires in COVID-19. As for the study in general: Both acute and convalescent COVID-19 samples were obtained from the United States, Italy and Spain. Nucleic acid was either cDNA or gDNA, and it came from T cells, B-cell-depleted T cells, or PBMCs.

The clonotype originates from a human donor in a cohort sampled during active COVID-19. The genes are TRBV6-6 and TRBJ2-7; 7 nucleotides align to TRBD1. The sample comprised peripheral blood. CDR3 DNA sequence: TGTGCCAGCACCTTAGACAGGGCCTACGAGCAGTACTTC. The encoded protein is CASTLDRAYEQYF.